Below, 18 T cell receptor beta chains from the same sample are listed, as sequenced in a study of OX40 agonist ivuxolimab in advanced cancers. Libraries were prepared by immunoSEQ multiplex PCR; TCRdb keeps only in-frame clonotypes and omits some of them. The sample shows fewer than 50,000 clones, approximately 87% of them seen only once. Sequenced material: CD4+ or CD8+ T cells sorted from blood, taken in a trial of the OX40 agonist ivuxolimab. Receptor source: an adult with an advanced solid tumor such as melanoma, head and neck, liver or kidney cancer.

The CDR3 protein is CASSLTGMTQPQHF. CDR3 DNA sequence: TGTGCCAGCAGCTTGACAGGGATGACACAGCCCCAGCATTTT. This sequence joins TRBV11-2 and TRBJ1-5, with TRBD1 matching over 7 bases. The CDR3 loop spans 14 amino acids. In germline, CDR1 is SGHAT, CDR2 FQNNGV. The ends lost 3 bases at V and 7 bases at J; junction bases unmatched: 6.

The V gene is TRBV7-8, the J gene TRBJ1-2; weak D call: TRBD1 (6 bases). The germline gives CDR1 SGHVS, CDR2 FQNEAQ. CDR3 length: 15 amino acids. Trimming shortened V by 1 base and J by 3 bases, and 12 bases separated the two germline ends. The CDR3 bases are TGTGCCAGCAGCTTAGGGATAGGGGGGGACTATGGCTACACCTTC. Its protein is CASSLGIGGDYGYTF.

This clone showed up just once. CDR3 protein: CASSPYQLTGTGNTIYF. The CDR3 region has the DNA TGCGCCAGCAGCCCGTACCAGTTGACAGGGACAGGAAACACCATATATTTT. This rearrangement joins TRBV5-1 to TRBJ1-3, with 7 bases lining up with TRBD1. The CDR3 loop spans 17 amino acids. V trimming: 4 bases; J trimming: 4 bases; junction bases outside the gene matches: 14. CDR1 and CDR2 (germline): SGHRS, YFSETQ.

The sample holds a few counts of this clone. This chain links TRBV5-4 with TRBJ2-3, with D unresolved. The CDR3 totals 14 residues. Germline V gene lookup returns CDR1 SGHNT and CDR2 YYREEE (reference sequence). V was pared by 0 bases and J by 2 bases, with 7 bases between. DNA for the CDR3: TGTGCCAGCAGCTTGGTGCGGAACACAGATACGCAGTATTTT. Protein product: CASSLVRNTDTQYF.

This chain uses TRBV7-9 with TRBJ1-4; 7 bases line up with TRBD1. The CDR3 contains 14 residues. Losses at the gene ends were 5 bases for V and 4 bases for J; bases not matched to a gene: 4. CDR1 is SEHNR, CDR2 FQNEAQ, per germline (reference sequence). CDR3 bases: TGTGCCAGCAGCCAGGGACAGAGTAATGAAAAACTGTTTTTT. Translated: CASSQGQSNEKLFF.

V gene TRBV12-5 combines with J gene TRBJ2-7; 11 nucleotides agree with TRBD2. The CDR3 loop spans 13 amino acids. J lost 5 bases, V lost 6 bases, and 3 bases had no gene match. Germline assignment: CDR1 LGHNT and CDR2 FRNRAP. The CDR3 nucleotides read TGTGCTAGTGGGACTAGCGGGATAAACGAGCAGTACTTC. It translates to CASGTSGINEQYF.

The J gene is TRBJ1-1, the V gene TRBV28, with 7 bases identical to TRBD1. CDR3 length equals 15 residues. Trimming removed 5 bases from V and 0 bases from J; junction bases left unmatched: 6. In germline, CDR1 is MDHEN, CDR2 SYDVKM. The CDR3 is CASSPGGDMNTEAFF. For the CDR3, the DNA is TGTGCCAGCAGTCCAGGGGGGGACATGAACACTGAAGCTTTCTTT.

The chain uses TRBV7-3 and TRBJ1-1; tentative D call: TRBD1 (6 bases). V was trimmed by 5 bases and J by 5 bases, leaving 12 bases between them. CDR3 length equals 13 residues. Germline-derived CDR1 and CDR2 are SGHTA and FQGTGA. The CDR3 loop reads CASSPQGITEAFF. The CDR3 nucleotides read TGTGCCAGCAGCCCACAGGGTATAACTGAAGCTTTCTTT.

V gene TRBV9 combines with J gene TRBJ1-5, with 7 nucleotides matching TRBD1. The CDR3 is 20 amino acids. Trimming took 4 bases from V and 0 from J; bases not matched to a gene: 19. Germline-derived CDR1 and CDR2 are SGDLS and YYNGEE. The CDR3 protein is CASSPSSRWTGGDSNQPQHF. CDR3 bases: TGTGCCAGCAGCCCAAGTAGTAGGTGGACAGGAGGGGATAGCAATCAGCCCCAGCATTTT.

The gene calls are TRBV7-3 and TRBJ1-1; D unclear. CDR1 is SGHTA, CDR2 FQGTGA, per germline. The V and J ends lost 1 base and 2 bases respectively, with 20 bases between them. CDR3 size: 18 residues. The CDR3 is CASSLISAGRGGNTEAFF. CDR3 nucleotides: TGTGCCAGCAGCTTAATCTCGGCGGGCCGGGGAGGTAACACTGAAGCTTTCTTT.

The chain carries TRBV5-1 and TRBJ1-3, with 9 nucleotides matching TRBD1. The CDR3 totals 15 residues. V lost 4 bases, J lost 2 bases, and 4 bases stayed unmatched. CDR1 is SGHRS, CDR2 YFSETQ, per germline. The DNA for the CDR3 is TGCGCCAGCAGCCAACAGGGGGCGCCTGGAAACACCATATATTTT. Its protein is CASSQQGAPGNTIYF.

This clone has a handful of counts. The chain carries TRBV6-5 and TRBJ2-2; 9 bases align to TRBD1. Germline values: CDR1 MNHEY, CDR2 SVGAGI. The CDR3 contains 14 residues. V shed 1 base and J 6 bases; nucleotides not matched to a gene: 0. The DNA for the CDR3 is TGTGCCAGCAGTTACTGGACAGGGGCCGGGGAGCTGTTTTTT. This gives the protein CASSYWTGAGELFF.

The genes are TRBV9 and TRBJ1-2; D remains unclear. The V end lost 3 bases, the J end lost 4 bases, and 7 bases lay between the germline ends. This CDR3 spans 12 amino acids. Per germline, CDR1 SGDLS and CDR2 YYNGEE. CDR3 protein: CASSASSYGYTF. The CDR3 DNA reads as TGTGCCAGCAGCGCCTCTTCCTATGGCTACACCTTC.

The chain carries TRBV4-1 and TRBJ2-3; 14 nucleotides align to TRBD2. CDR3 length: 15 residues. CDR1 is MGHRA, CDR2 YSYEKL, per germline. J was trimmed by 10 bases and V by 0 bases; bases with no gene match: 3. The CDR3 sequence is CASSQEGTSGRPQYF. CDR3 DNA: TGCGCCAGCAGCCAAGAAGGGACTAGCGGGAGACCGCAGTATTTT.

The chain couples TRBV11-3 to TRBJ2-3, with TRBD2 matching 10 bases. CDR3 length: 15 residues. The germline gives CDR1 SGHNT, CDR2 YENEEA. V dropped 5 bases and J dropped 2; count of bases not matched to a gene: 4. In DNA form, the CDR3 reads TGTGCCAGCAGCGTTAGCGGGGGGACCACAGATACGCAGTATTTT. Amino acid sequence: CASSVSGGTTDTQYF.

This chain connects TRBV5-1 to TRBJ2-5; 7 bases map to TRBD2. The CDR3 is made up of 15 amino acids. Germline CDR1 and CDR2: SGHRS and YFSETQ. J lost 3 bases, V lost 2 bases, and 7 bases had no gene match. CDR3 DNA sequence: TGCGCCAGCAGCTTCACTCCTAGCGGAAAAGAGACCCAGTACTTC. Translation gives CASSFTPSGKETQYF.

The chain joins TRBV15 to TRBJ2-3; TRBD1 agrees at 8 bases. The CDR3 runs 14 residues. Germline V gene data show CDR1 as LNHNV and CDR2 as YYDKDF (reference sequence). V was clipped by 6 bases and J by 2 bases; unmatched bases: 4. CDR3 sequence: CATRGQDYTDTQYF. The CDR3 nucleotides are TGTGCCACCAGGGGACAGGATTACACAGATACGCAGTATTTT.

The chain is built from TRBV10-1 and TRBJ1-5; D gene uncertain. This CDR3 has 14 amino acids. Germline V CDR1 and CDR2: WNHNN, SYGVQD (reference sequence). Trimming pared 7 bases from V and 0 bases from J, leaving 10 bases between. The CDR3 coding sequence is TGCGCCAGCAAGTCCGGATATAGCAATCAGCCCCAGCATTTT. It yields the protein CASKSGYSNQPQHF.